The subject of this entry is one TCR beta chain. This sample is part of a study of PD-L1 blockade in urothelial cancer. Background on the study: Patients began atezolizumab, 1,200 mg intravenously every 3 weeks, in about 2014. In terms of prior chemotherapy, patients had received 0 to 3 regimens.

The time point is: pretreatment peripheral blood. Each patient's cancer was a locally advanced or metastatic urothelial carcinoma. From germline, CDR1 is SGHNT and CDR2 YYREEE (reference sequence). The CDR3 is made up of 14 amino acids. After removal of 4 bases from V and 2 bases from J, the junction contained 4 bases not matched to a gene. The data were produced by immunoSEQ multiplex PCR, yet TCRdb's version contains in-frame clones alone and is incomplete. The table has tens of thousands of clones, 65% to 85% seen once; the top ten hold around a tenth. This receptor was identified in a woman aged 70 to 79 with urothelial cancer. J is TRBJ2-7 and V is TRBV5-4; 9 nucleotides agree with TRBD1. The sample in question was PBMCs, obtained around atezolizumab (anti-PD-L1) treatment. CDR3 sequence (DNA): TGTGCCAGCAGCCGGACAGGGGTAACCTACGAGCAGTACTTC. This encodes CASSRTGVTYEQYF.